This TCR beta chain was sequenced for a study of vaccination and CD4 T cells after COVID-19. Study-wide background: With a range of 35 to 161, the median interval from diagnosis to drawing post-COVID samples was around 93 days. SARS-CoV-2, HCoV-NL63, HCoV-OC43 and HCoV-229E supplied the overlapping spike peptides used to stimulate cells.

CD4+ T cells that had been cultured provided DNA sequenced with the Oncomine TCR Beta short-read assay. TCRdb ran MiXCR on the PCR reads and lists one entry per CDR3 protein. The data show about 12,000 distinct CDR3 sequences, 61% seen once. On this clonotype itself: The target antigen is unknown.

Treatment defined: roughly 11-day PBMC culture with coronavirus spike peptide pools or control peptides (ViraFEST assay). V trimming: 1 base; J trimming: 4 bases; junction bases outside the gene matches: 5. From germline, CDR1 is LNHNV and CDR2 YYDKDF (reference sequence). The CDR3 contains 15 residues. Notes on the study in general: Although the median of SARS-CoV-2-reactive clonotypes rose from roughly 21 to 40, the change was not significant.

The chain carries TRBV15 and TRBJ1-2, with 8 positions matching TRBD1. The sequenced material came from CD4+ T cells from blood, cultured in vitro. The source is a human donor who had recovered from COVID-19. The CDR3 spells CATSRVVDRGYGYTF. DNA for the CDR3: TGTGCCACCAGCAGAGTTGTCGACAGGGGCTATGGCTACACCTTC.